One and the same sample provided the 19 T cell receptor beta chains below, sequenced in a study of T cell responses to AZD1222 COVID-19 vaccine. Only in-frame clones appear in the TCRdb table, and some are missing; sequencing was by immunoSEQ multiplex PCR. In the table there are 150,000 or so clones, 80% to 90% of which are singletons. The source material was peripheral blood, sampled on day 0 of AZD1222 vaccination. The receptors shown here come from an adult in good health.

Written as DNA, the CDR3 is TGTGCCAGCAGTCCCACTGCATACTATGGCTACACCTTC. This gives the protein CASSPTAYYGYTF. The chain is built from TRBV12-3 or TRBV12-4 and TRBJ1-2; D not certain. The ends were cut back, 5 bases at V and 3 bases at J, with 10 bases in the middle. CDR3 length equals 13 residues.

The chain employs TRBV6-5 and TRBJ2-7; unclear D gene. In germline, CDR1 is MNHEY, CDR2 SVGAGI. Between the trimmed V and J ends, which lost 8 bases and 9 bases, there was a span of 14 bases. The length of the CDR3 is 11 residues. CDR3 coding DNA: TGTGCCAGCCGACTTCTTACGGCGCAGTACTTC. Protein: CASRLLTAQYF.

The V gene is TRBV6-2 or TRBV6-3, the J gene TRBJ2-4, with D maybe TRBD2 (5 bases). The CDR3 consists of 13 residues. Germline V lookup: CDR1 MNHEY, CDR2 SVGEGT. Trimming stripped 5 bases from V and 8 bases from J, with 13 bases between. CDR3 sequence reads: CASSPRVPHIQYF. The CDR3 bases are TGTGCCAGCAGTCCGCGGGTACCGCACATTCAGTACTTC.

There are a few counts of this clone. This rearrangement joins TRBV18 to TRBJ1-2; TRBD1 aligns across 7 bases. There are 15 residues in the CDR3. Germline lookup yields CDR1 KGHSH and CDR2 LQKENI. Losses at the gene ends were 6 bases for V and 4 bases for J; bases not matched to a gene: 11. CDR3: CASSATGARGYGYTF. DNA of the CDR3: TGTGCCAGCTCCGCAACAGGGGCGCGGGGCTATGGCTACACCTTC.

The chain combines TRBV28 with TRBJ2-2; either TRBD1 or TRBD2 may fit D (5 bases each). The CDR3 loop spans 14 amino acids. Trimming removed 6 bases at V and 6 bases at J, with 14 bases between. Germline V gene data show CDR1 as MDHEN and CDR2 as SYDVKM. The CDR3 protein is CASSPDRGPGELFF. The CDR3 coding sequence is TGTGCCAGCAGCCCTGACCGGGGACCCGGGGAGCTGTTTTTT.

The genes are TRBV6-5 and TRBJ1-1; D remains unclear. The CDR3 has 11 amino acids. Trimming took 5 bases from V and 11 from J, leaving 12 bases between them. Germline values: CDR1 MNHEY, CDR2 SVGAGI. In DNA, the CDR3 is TGTGCCAGCAGTACCGGACGAGATGCTTTCTTT. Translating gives CASSTGRDAFF.

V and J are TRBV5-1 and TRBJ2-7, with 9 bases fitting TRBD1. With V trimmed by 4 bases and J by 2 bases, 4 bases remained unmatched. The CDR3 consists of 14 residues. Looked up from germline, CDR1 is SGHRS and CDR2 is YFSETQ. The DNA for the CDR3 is TGCGCCAGCAGCCGAACAGGGGGCGCCTACGAGCAGTACTTC. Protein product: CASSRTGGAYEQYF.

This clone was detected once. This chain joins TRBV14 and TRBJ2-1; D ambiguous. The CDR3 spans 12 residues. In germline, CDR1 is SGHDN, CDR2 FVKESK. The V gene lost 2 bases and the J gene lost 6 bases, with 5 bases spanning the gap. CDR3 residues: CASSQLTNEQFF. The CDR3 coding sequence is TGTGCCAGCAGCCAACTTACCAATGAGCAGTTCTTC.

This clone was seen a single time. The CDR3 nucleotides read TGTGCCAGTAGTATGCTAAGTGAGCAGTTCTTC. Protein: CASSMLSEQFF. This chain joins TRBV19 and TRBJ2-1, with D uncertain. Germline V gene data show CDR1 as LNHDA and CDR2 as SQIVND (reference sequence). The CDR3 is 11 amino acids. V gave up 3 bases and J gave up 9 bases, with 6 bases separating them.

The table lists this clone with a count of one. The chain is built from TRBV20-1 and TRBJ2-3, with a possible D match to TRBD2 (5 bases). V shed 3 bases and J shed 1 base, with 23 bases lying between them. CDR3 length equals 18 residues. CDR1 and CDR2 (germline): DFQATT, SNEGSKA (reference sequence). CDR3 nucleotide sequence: TGCAGTGCTAGTCTCAGGAAAAGTCGACTACAAGGCACAGATACGCAGTATTTT. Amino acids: CSASLRKSRLQGTDTQYF.

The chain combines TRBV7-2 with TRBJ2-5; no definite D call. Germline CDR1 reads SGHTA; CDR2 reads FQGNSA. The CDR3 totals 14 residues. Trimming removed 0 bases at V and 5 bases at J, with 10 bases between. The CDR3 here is CASSLAGEAETQYF. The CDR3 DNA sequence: TGTGCCAGCAGCTTAGCTGGAGAGGCGGAGACCCAGTACTTC.

This CDR3 is CASSSFHQVFNTEAFF. The CDR3 DNA sequence: TGTGCCAGCAGCTCCTTTCATCAAGTTTTTAACACTGAAGCTTTCTTT. This chain links TRBV7-2 with TRBJ1-1; D remains unclear. Germline loops: CDR1 SGHTA, CDR2 FQGNSA. The CDR3 loop spans 16 amino acids. Trimming pared 4 bases from V and 2 bases from J, leaving 17 bases between.

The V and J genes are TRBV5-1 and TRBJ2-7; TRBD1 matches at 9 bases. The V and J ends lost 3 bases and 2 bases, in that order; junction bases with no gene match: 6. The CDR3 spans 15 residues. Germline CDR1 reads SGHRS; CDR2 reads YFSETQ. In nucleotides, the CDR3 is TGCGCCAGCAGCTCAACAGGGGGCGCCGCCTACGAGCAGTACTTC. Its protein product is CASSSTGGAAYEQYF.

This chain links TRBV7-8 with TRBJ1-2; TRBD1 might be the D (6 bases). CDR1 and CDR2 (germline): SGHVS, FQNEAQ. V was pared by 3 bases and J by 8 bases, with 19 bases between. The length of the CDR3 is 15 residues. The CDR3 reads CASSFEPTRGAGYTF. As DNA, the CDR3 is TGTGCCAGCAGCTTCGAGCCAACTCGGGGGGCGGGCTACACCTTC.

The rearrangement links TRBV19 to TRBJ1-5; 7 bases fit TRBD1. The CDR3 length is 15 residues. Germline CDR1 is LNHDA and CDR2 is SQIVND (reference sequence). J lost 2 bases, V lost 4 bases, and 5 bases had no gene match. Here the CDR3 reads CASSKGQTRNQPQHF. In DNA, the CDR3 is TGTGCCAGTAGTAAGGGACAGACGCGCAATCAGCCCCAGCATTTT. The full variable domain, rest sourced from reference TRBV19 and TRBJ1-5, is DGGITQSPKYLFRKEGQNVTLSCEQNLNHDAMYWYRQDPGQGLRLIYYSQIVNDFQKGDIAEGYSVSREKKESFPLTVTSAQKNPTAFYLCASSKGQTRNQPQHFGDGTRLSIL.

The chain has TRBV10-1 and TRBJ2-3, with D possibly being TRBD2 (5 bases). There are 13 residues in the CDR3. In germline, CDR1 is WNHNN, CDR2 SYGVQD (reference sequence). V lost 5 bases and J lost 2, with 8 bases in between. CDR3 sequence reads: CASSREITDTQYF. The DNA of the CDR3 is TGCGCCAGCAGTCGGGAAATCACAGATACGCAGTATTTT.

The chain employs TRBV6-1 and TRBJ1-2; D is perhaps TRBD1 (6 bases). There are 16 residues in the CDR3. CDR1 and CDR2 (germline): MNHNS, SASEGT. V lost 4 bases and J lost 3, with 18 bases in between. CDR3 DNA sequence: TGTGCCAGCAGTGTCTCCAGGGGAGTGGGATACTATGGCTACACCTTC. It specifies CASSVSRGVGYYGYTF.

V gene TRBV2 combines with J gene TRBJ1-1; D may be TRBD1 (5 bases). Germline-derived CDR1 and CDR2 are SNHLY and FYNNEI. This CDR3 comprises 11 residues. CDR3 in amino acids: CARSGTNEAFF. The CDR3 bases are TGTGCGCGATCCGGGACCAATGAAGCTTTCTTT.

CDR3 sequence reads: CATSRVAFSGSPLHF. The CDR3 nucleotides read TGTGCCACCAGCAGAGTGGCCTTCTCGGGTTCACCCCTCCACTTT. The chain employs TRBV15 and TRBJ1-6; D unresolved. In germline, CDR1 is LNHNV, CDR2 YYDKDF (reference sequence). Trimming removed 1 base from V and 9 bases from J, with 13 bases in between. The length of the CDR3 is 15 residues.